What follows is one T cell receptor beta chain and its context. The V end lost 1 base, the J end lost 10 bases, and 20 bases lay between the germline ends. Germline CDR1 reads LGHDT; CDR2 reads YNNKEL (reference sequence). This CDR3 has 16 residues. Combining a sample-barcoded 5' primer with a J-beta primer mix, a second PCR ran for 7 to 11 cycles. A template-switch adaptor containing 12 random nucleotides labeled each cDNA molecule. Each CDR3 protein gets one entry after TCRdb re-called the 5' RACE reads with MiXCR. The sample has roughly 1.6 million distinct CDR3 sequences; roughly 32% are singletons. These data come from a study of blood T cells in healthy people across ages.

V is TRBV3-1 and J is TRBJ2-1; tentatively, D is TRBD1 or TRBD2 (5 bases each). The sequence was obtained from a woman under 40 in good health. The sample was blood. CDR3 protein: CASSQAGTATTPEQFF. The DNA of the CDR3 is TGTGCCAGCAGCCAAGCCGGGACCGCCACCACACCGGAGCAGTTCTTC.